A single sample is the source of the 2 T cell receptor beta chains below, sequenced in a study of shared clonotypes between healthy human individuals (TCRdb year 2020). The library was made by the immunoSEQ multiplex PCR assay. The immuneACCESS repertoire file appears here via TCRdb, limited to in-frame rearrangements. These files lack a portion of the clones; in checked studies, under half of the deficit traces to unresolved V genes, and the cause of the others is not known. The sample has about a million clones on record, roughly 80% of them singletons. In total, the top ten clones hold 0.85% to 1% of the sample. The sample taken for sequencing was memory CD4+ T cells from PBMCs. The cell subset or site label here, explained by the study, means: CD45RA-negative fraction. Every receptor here comes from a man between 18 and 29 years old in good health. Some clones in this sample may be carry-over from other donors' samples.

V and J are TRBV11-2 and TRBJ1-2; D is perhaps TRBD1 (6 bases). V was shortened by 5 bases and J by 5 bases, with 15 bases between the two germline ends. The CDR3 is 14 residues long. Germline V gene data show CDR1 as SGHAT and CDR2 as FQNNGV. In nucleotides, the CDR3 is TGTGCCAGCAGCGAGGACAGCTCAATGTATGGCTACACCTTC. Encoded protein: CASSEDSSMYGYTF.

This clone was seen only a few times. CDR3 amino acids: CASQLRYQETQYF. DNA of the CDR3: TGTGCCAGCCAGCTTAGGTACCAAGAGACCCAGTACTTC. The chain couples TRBV11-2 to TRBJ2-5; no definite D call. CDR3 length: 13 residues. The germline V gene has CDR1 SGHAT and CDR2 FQNNGV. V shed 8 bases and J shed 0 bases, with 10 bases lying between them.